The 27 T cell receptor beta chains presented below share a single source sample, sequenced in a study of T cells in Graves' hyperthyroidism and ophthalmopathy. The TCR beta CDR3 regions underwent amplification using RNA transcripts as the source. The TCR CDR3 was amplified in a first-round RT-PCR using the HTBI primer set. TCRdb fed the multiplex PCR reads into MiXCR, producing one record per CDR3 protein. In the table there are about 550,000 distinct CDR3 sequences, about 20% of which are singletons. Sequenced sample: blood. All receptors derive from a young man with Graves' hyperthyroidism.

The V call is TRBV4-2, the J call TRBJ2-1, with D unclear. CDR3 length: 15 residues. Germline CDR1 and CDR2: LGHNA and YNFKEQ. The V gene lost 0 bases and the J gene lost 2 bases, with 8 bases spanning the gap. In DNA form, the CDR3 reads TGTGCCAGCAGCCAAGATCCCCACCCCTACAATGAGCAGTTCTTC. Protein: CASSQDPHPYNEQFF.

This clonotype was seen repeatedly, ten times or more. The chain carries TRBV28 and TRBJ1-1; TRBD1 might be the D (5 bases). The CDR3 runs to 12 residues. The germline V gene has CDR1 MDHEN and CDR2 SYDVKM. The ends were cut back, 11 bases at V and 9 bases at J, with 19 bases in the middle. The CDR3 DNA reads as TGTGCCGCGGGGGAGGCCTGGTTACAAGCTTTCTTT. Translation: CAAGEAWLQAFF.

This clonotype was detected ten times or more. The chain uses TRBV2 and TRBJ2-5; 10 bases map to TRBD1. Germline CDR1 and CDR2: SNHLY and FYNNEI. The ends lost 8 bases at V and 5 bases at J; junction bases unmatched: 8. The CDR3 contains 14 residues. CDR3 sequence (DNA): TGTGCCAGCTGGGACAGGGGTGCTTTGGAGACCCAGTACTTC. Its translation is CASWDRGALETQYF. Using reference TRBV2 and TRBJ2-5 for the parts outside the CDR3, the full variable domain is EPEVTQTPSHQVTQMGQEVILRCVPISNHLYFYWYRQILGQKVEFLVSFYNNEISEKSEIFDDQFSVERPDGSNFTLKIRSTKLEDSAMYFCASWDRGALETQYFGPGTRLLVL.

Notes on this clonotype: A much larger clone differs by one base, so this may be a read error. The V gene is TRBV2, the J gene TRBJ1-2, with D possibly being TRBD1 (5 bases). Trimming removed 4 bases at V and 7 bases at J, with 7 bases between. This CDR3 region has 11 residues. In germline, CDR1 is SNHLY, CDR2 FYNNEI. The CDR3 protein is CASSVGAGYTF. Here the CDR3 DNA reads TGTGCCAGCAGTGTAGGGGCTGGCTACACCTTC. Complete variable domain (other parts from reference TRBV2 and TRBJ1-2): EPEVTQTPSHQVTQMGQEVILRCVPISNHLYFYWYRQILGQKVEFLVSFYNNEISEKSEIFDDQFSVERPDGSNFTLKIRSTKLEDSAMYFCASSVGAGYTFGSGTRLTVV.

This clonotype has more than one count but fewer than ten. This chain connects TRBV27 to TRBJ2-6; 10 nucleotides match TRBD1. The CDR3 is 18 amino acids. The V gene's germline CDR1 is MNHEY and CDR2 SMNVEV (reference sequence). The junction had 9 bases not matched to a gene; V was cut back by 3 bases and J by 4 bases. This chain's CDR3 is CASSFSRQGAGGANVLTF. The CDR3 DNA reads TGTGCCAGCAGTTTCTCGCGACAGGGGGCTGGCGGGGCCAACGTCCTGACTTTC.

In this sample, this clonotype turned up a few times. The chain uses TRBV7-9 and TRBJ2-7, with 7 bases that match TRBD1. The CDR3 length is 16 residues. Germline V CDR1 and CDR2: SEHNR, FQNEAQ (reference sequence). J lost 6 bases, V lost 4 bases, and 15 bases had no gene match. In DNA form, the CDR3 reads TGTGCCAGCAGCTCGAGACGGACAGGAGAGGAGCTCGAGCAGTACTTC. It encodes CASSSRRTGEELEQYF.

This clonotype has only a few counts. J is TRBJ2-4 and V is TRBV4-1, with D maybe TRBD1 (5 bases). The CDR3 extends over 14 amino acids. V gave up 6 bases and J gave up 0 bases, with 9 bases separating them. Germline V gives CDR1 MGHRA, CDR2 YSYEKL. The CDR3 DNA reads TGCGCCAGCAGATTGGGGCTAGCCAAAAACATTCAGTACTTC. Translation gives CASRLGLAKNIQYF.

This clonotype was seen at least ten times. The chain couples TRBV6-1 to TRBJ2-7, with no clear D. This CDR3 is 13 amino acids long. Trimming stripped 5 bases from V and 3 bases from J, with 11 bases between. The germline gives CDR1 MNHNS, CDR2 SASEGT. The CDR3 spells CASSPGLVYEQYF. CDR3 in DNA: TGTGCCAGCAGTCCAGGATTGGTCTACGAGCAGTACTTC.

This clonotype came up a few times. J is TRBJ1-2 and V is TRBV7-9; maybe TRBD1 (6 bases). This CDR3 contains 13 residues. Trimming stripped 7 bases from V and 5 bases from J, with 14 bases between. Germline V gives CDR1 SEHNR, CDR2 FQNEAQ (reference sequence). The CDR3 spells CASTPTGTYGYTF. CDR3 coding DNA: TGTGCCAGCACTCCGACAGGAACTTATGGCTACACCTTC.

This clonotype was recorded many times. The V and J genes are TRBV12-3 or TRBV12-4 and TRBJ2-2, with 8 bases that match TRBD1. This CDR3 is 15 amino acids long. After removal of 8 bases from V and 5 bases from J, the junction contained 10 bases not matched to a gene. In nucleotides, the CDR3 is TGTGCCAGCCGTCCCCGGGACAGGCCGACCGGGGAGCTGTTTTTT. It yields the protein CASRPRDRPTGELFF.

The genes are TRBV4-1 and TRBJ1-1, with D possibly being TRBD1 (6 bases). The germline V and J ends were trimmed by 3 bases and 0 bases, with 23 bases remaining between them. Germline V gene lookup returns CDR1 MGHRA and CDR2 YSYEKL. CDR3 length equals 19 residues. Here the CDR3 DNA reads TGCGCCAGCAGCCAGCTCCAGGGGCTCCAAGTCCCCTTGAACACTGAAGCTTTCTTT. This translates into CASSQLQGLQVPLNTEAFF.

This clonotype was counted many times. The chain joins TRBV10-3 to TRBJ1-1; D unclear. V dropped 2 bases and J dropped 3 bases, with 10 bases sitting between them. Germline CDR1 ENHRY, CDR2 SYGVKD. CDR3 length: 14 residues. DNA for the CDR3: TGTGCCATCAGTGAGGCTAGGGAGGACACTGAAGCTTTCTTT. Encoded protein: CAISEAREDTEAFF.

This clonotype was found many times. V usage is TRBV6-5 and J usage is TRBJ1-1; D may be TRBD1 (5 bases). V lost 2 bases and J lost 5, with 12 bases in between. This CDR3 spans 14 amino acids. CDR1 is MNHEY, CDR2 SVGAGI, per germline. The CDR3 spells CASSYRGTGTEAFF. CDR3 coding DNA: TGTGCCAGCAGTTACCGAGGGACGGGGACTGAAGCTTTCTTT.

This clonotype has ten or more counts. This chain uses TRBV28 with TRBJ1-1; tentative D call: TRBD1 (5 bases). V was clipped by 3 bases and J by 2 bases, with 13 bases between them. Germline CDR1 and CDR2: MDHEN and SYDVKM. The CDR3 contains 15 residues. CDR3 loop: CASSLPPTENTEAFF. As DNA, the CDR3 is TGTGCCAGCAGTTTGCCTCCGACAGAAAACACTGAAGCTTTCTTT.

The CDR3 DNA reads TGTGCCAGCAGCGTTACTAGCGGGGGGACGAACACCGGGGAGCTGTTTTTT. Translated: CASSVTSGGTNTGELFF. The rearrangement joins TRBV2 to TRBJ2-2; 12 bases are shared with TRBD2. CDR1 and CDR2 from the germline V gene are SNHLY and FYNNEI. J was trimmed by 0 bases and V by 6 bases; bases with no gene match: 5. The CDR3 is 17 amino acids.

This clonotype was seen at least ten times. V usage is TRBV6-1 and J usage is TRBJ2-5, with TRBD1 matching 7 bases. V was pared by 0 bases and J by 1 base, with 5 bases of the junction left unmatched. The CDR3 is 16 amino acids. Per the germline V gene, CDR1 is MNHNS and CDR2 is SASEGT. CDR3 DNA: TGTGCCAGCAGTGAAGCTAGGGGGCTTGGCCAAGAGACCCAGTACTTC. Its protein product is CASSEARGLGQETQYF.

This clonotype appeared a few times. CDR3 coding DNA: TGTGCCAGCAGCGATGGGACAGGGGGCGGGAACGAGCAGTACTTC. This encodes CASSDGTGGGNEQYF. V usage is TRBV6-1 and J usage is TRBJ2-7; 12 bases agree with TRBD1. The CDR3 spans 15 residues. Trimming cost V 6 bases and J 5 bases; bases outside gene matches: 8. Per the germline V gene, CDR1 is MNHNS and CDR2 is SASEGT.

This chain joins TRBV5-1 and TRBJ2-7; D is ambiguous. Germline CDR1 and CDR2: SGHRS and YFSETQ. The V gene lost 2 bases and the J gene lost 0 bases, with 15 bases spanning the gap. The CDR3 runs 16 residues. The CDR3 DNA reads TGCGCCAGCAGCTTTGCCCCAGCGACGAGCTCCTACGAGCAGTACTTC. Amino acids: CASSFAPATSSYEQYF.

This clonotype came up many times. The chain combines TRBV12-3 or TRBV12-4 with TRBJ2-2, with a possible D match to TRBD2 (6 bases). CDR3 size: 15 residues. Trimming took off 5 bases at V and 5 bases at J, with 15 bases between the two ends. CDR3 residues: CASSAQSGGTGELFF. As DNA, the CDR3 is TGTGCCAGCAGTGCCCAATCCGGAGGGACCGGGGAGCTGTTTTTT.

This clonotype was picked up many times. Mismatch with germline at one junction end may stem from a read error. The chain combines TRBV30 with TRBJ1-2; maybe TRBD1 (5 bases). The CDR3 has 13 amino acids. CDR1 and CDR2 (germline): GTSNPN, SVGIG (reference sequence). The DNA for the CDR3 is TGTGCCTGGAGTGGACAGTCGGCCTATGGCTGCACCTTC. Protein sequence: CAWSGQSAYGCTF.

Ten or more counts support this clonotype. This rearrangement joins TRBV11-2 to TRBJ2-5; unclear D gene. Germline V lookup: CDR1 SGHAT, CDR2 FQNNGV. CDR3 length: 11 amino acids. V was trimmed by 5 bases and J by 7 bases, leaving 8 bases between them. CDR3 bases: TGTGCCAGCAGCCTACAGTGGACCCAGTACTTC. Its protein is CASSLQWTQYF.

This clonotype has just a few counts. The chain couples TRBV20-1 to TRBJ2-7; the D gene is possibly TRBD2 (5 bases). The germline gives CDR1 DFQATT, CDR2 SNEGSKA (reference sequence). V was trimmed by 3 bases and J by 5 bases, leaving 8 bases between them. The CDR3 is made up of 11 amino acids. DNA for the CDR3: TGCAGTGCTAGTCAGACTAACGAGCAGTACTTC. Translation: CSASQTNEQYF.

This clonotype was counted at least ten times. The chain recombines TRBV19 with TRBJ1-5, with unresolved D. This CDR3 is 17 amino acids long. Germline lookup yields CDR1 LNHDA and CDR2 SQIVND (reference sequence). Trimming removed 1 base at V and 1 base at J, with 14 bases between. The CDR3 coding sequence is TGTGCCAGTAGTATAGCCCATCGAACGGGCAGCAATCAGCCCCAGCATTTT. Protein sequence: CASSIAHRTGSNQPQHF.

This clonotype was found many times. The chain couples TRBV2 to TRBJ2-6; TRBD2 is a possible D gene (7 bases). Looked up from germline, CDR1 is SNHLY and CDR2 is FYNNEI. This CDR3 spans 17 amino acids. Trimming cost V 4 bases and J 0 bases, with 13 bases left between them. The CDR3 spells CASSGRAGASGANVLTF. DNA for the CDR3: TGTGCCAGCAGTGGGAGGGCGGGGGCCTCTGGGGCCAACGTCCTGACTTTC. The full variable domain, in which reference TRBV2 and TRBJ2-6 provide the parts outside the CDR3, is EPEVTQTPSHQVTQMGQEVILRCVPISNHLYFYWYRQILGQKVEFLVSFYNNEISEKSEIFDDQFSVERPDGSNFTLKIRSTKLEDSAMYFCASSGRAGASGANVLTFGAGSRLTVL.

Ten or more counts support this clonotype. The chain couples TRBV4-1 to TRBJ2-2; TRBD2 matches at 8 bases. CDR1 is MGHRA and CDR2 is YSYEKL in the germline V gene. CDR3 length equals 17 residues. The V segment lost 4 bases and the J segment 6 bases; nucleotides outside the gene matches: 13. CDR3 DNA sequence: TGCGCCAGCAGCCTTAAGGGTCAGACTAGCGTGTCCGGGGAGCTGTTTTTT. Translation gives CASSLKGQTSVSGELFF.

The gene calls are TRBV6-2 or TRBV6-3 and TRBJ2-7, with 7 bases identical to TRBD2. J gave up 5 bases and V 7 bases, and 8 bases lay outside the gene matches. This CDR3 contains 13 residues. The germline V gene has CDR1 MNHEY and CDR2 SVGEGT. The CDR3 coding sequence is TGTGCCAGCACATGGACTAGACGGCACGAGCAGTACTTC. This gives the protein CASTWTRRHEQYF.

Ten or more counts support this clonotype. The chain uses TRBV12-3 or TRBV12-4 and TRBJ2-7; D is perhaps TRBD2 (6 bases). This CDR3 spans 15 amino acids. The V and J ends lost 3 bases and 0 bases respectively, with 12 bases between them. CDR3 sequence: CASSFGTSSSYEQYF. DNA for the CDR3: TGTGCCAGCAGTTTCGGGACTTCCAGCTCCTACGAGCAGTACTTC.